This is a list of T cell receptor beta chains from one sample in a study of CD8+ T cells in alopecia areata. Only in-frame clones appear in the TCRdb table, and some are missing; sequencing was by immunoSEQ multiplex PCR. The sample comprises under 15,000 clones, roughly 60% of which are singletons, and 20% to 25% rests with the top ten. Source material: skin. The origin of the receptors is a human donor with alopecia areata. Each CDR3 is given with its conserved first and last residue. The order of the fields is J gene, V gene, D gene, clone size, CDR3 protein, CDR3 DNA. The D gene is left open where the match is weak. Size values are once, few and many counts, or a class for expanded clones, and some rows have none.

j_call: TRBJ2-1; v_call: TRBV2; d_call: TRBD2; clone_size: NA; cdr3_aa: CASSEGLGREFF; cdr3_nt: TGTGCCAGCAGTGAAGGCTTGGGGAGGGAGTTCTTC
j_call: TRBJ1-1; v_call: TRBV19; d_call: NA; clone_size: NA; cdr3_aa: CATQRGLNTEAFF; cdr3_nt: TGTGCCACCCAAAGGGGGTTGAACACTGAAGCTTTCTTT
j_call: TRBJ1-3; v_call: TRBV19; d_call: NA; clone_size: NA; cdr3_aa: CASSIQHTLNSGNTIYF; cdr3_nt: TGTGCCAGTAGTATTCAGCACACGCTTAACTCTGGAAACACCATATATTTT
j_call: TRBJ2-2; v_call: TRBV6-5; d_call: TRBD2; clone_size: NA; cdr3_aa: CASSYSTSGSTGELFF; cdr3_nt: TGTGCCAGCAGTTACTCGACTAGCGGGAGCACCGGGGAGCTGTTTTTT
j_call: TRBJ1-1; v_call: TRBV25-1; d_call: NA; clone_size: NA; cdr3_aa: CASSEVRWGMNTEAFF; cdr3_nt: TGTGCCAGCAGCGAGGTGAGATGGGGGATGAACACTGAAGCTTTCTTT
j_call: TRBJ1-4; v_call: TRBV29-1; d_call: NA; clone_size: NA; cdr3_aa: CSVTRSLANEKLFF; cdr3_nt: TGCAGCGTGACAAGGAGCTTAGCTAATGAAAAACTGTTTTTT
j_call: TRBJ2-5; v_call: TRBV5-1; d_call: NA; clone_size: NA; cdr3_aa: CASSLGRSGVETQYF; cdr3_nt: TGCGCCAGCAGCTTGGGTCGGAGTGGCGTGGAGACCCAGTACTTC
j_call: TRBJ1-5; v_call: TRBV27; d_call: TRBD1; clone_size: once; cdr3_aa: CASSLSGDRALNSNQPQHF; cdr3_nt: TGTGCCAGCAGTTTATCGGGGGACAGGGCCCTCAATAGCAATCAGCCCCAGCATTTT
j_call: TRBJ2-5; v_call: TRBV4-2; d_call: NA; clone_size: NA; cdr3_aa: CASSQSLSGGQETQYF; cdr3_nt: TGTGCCAGCAGCCAATCCCTTTCTGGCGGACAAGAGACCCAGTACTTC
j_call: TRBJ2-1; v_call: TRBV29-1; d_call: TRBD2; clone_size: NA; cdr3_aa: CSVENGTIVSYEQFF; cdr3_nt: TGCAGCGTTGAGAACGGGACTATCGTTAGTTATGAGCAGTTCTTC
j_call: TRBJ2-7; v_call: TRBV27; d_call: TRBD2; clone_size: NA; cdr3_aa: CASSRGSGSSSYEQYF; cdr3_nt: TGTGCCAGCAGCCGAGGTAGCGGGAGTTCATCCTACGAGCAGTACTTC
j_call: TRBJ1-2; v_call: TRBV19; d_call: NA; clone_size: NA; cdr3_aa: CASSPRTERGYGYTF; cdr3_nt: TGTGCCAGTAGTCCTCGGACAGAGCGAGGGTATGGCTACACCTTC
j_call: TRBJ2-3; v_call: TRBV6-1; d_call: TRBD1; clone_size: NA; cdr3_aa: CASSYGTARTDTQYF; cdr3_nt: TGTGCCAGCAGCTACGGGACAGCAAGAACAGATACGCAGTATTTT
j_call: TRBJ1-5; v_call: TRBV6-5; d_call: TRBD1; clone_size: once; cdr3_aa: CASSYRQGGNQPQHF; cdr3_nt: TGTGCCAGCAGTTACCGACAGGGCGGCAATCAGCCCCAGCATTTT
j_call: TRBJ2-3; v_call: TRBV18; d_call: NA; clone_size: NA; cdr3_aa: CASSPGQGGFTDTQYF; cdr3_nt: TGTGCCAGCTCACCAGGTCAGGGGGGCTTCACAGATACGCAGTATTTT
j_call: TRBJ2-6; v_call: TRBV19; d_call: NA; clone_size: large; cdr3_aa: CASSWFMGPPGSGANVLTF; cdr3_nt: TGTGCCAGTAGTTGGTTTATGGGACCTCCCGGGTCTGGGGCCAACGTCCTGACTTTC
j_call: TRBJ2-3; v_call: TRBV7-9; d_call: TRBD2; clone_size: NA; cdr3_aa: CASSLGLAGARNTDTQYF; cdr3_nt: TGTGCCAGCAGCTTAGGACTAGCGGGAGCCAGGAACACAGATACGCAGTATTTT
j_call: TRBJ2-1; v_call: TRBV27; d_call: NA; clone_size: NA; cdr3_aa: CASSFSASPYNEQFF; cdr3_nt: TGTGCCAGCAGTTTTTCCGCTTCACCTTACAATGAGCAGTTCTTC
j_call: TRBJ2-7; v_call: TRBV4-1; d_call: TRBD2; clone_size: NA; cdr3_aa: CASSQDWAGGPYEQYF; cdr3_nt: TGCGCCAGCAGCCAAGATTGGGCGGGAGGGCCCTACGAGCAGTACTTC
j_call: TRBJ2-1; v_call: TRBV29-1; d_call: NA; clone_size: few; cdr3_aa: CSVVASGTSFFNEQFF; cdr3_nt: TGCAGCGTTGTCGCATCAGGGACTTCCTTTTTCAATGAGCAGTTCTTC
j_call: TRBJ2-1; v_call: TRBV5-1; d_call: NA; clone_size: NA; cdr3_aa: CASSLGGASSYNEQFF; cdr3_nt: TGCGCCAGCAGCTTGGGGGGAGCGAGCTCCTACAATGAGCAGTTCTTC
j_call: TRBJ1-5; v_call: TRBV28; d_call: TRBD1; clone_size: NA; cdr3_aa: CASTDRVISNQPQHF; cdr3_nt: TGTGCCAGCACGGACAGGGTGATAAGCAATCAGCCCCAGCATTTT
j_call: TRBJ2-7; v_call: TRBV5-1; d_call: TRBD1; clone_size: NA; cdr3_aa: CASSLGQGVYEQYF; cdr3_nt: TGCGCCAGCAGCTTGGGACAGGGGGTTTACGAGCAGTACTTC
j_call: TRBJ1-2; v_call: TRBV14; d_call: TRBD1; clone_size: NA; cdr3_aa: CASSQGQGRHDYTF; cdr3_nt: TGTGCCAGCAGCCAAGGACAGGGTCGTCATGACTACACCTTC
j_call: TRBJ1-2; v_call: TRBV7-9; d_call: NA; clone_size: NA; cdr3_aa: CASSLTGANYGYTF; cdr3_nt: TGTGCCAGCAGCTTAACAGGAGCTAACTATGGCTACACCTTC
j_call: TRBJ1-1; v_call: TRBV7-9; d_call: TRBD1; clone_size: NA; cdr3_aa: CASSSRQGYTEAFF; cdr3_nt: TGTGCCAGCAGCTCCAGACAGGGGTACACTGAAGCTTTCTTT
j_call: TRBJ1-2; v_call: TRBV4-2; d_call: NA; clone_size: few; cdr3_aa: CASSQDQSRVNYGYTF; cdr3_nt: TGTGCCAGCAGCCAAGATCAATCGAGGGTCAACTATGGCTACACCTTC
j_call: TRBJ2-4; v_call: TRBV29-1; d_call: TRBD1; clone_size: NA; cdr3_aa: CSVEVLMDRGGRQQYF; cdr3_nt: TGCAGCGTTGAAGTTCTCATGGACAGGGGGGGCCGACAACAGTACTTC
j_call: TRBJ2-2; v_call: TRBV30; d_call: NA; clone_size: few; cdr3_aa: CAYPISVRELFF; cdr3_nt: TGTGCCTACCCGATCTCCGTCCGGGAGCTGTTTTTT
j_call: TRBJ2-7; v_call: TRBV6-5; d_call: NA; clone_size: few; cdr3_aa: CASSYSDKTYEQYF; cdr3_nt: TGTGCCAGCAGTTACTCTGACAAGACCTACGAGCAGTACTTC
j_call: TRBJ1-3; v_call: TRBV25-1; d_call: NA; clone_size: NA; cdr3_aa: CASSEYLGAGNTIYF; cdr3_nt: TGTGCCAGCAGTGAATATTTAGGGGCTGGAAACACCATATATTTT
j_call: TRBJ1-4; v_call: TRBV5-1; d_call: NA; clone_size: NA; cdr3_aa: CASSLGGGPSGNEKLFF; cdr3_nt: TGCGCCAGCAGCTTGGGGGGCGGTCCGTCAGGGAATGAAAAACTGTTTTTT
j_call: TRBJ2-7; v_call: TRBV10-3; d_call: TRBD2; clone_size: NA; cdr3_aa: CAISESLAGERSYEQYF; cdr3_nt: TGTGCCATCAGTGAGTCTCTAGCGGGAGAGCGCTCCTACGAGCAGTACTTC
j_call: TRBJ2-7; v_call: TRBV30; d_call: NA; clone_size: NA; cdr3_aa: CAWSSYEQYF; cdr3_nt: TGTGCCTGGAGTAGCTACGAGCAATACTTC
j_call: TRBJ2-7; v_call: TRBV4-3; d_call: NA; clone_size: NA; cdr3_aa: CASSQYSGYEQYF; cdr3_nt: TGCGCCAGCAGCCAATATTCTGGCTACGAGCAGTACTTC
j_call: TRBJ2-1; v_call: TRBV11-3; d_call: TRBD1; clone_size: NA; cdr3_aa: CASSLGDRVVYNEQFF; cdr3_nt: TGTGCCAGCAGCTTAGGGGACAGGGTGGTATACAATGAGCAGTTCTTC
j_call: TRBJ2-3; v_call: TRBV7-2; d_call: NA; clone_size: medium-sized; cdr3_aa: CASSRHRDTQYF; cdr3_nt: TGTGCCAGCAGCAGACACAGAGATACGCAGTATTTT
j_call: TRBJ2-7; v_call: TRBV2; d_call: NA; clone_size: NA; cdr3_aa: CASSLGPVSVQYF; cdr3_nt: TGTGCCAGCAGCTTGGGCCCGGTATCGGTGCAGTACTTC
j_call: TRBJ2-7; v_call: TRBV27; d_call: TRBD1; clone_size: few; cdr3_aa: CASSQGDSLYEQYF; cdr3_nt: TGTGCCAGCAGTCAAGGGGACAGCCTCTACGAGCAGTACTTC
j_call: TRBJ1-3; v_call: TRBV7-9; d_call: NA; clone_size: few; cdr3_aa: CASSLYYGRSGNTIYF; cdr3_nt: TGTGCCAGCAGCTTGTACTACGGGAGGTCGGGAAACACCATATATTTT
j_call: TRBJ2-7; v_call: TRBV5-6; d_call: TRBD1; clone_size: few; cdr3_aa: CASSVAGGQGAHEQYF; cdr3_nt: TGTGCCAGCAGCGTGGCGGGGGGACAGGGGGCCCACGAGCAGTACTTC
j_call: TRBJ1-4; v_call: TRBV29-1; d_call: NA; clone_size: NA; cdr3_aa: CSVAGNEKLFF; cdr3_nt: TGCAGCGTTGCGGGTAATGAAAAACTGTTTTTT
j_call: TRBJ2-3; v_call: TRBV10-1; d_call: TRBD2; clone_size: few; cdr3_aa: CASSEFLAGITDTQYF; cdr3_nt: TGCGCCAGCAGTGAGTTTCTAGCGGGAATCACAGATACGCAGTATTTT
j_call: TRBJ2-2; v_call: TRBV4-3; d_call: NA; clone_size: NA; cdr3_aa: CASSQDTANTGELFF; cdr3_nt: TGCGCCAGCAGCCAAGATACGGCGAACACCGGGGAGCTGTTTTTT
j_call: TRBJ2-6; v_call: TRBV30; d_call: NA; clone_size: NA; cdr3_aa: CAWSVRNSGANVLTF; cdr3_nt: TGTGCCTGGAGTGTGAGAAATTCTGGGGCCAACGTCCTGACTTTC
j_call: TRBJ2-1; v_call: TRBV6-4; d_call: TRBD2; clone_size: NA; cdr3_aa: CASSDSSGNNEQFF; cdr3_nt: TGTGCCAGCAGTGACTCGAGCGGGAACAATGAGCAGTTCTTC
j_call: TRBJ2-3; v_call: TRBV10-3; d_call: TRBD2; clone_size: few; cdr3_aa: CAISETHGLAGADTQYF; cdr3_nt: TGTGCCATCAGTGAGACGCACGGACTAGCGGGAGCTGATACGCAGTATTTT
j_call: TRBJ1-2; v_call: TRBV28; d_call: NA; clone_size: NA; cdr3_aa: CASSLLGHPNYGYTF; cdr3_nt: TGTGCCAGCAGTTTACTAGGACATCCAAACTATGGCTACACCTTC
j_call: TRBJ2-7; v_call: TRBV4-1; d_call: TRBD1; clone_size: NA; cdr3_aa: CASSQRLGDSNTHMTYEQYF; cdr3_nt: TGCGCCAGCAGCCAAAGATTGGGGGACAGCAACACTCATATGACCTACGAGCAGTACTTC
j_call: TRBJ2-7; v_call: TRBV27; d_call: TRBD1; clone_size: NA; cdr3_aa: CASSFRATGDEQYF; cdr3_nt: TGTGCCAGCAGTTTTAGGGCAACAGGGGACGAGCAGTACTTC
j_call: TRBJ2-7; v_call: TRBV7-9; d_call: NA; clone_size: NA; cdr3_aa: CASSRRLQGYEQYF; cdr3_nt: TGTGCCAGCAGCCGTCGGCTACAAGGCTACGAGCAGTACTTC
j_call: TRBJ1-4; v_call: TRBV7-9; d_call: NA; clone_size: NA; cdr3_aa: CASSLMGSGEKLFF; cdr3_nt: TGTGCCAGCAGTTTGATGGGTTCGGGGGAAAAACTGTTTTTT
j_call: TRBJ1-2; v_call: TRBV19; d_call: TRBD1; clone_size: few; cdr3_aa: CASSNPDRGFVGYTF; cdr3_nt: TGTGCCAGTAGTAACCCGGACAGGGGATTCGTGGGCTACACCTTC
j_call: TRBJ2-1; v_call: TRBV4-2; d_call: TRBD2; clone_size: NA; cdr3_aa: CASSGAGVYNEQFF; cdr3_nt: TGTGCCAGCAGCGGAGCGGGAGTCTACAATGAGCAGTTCTTC
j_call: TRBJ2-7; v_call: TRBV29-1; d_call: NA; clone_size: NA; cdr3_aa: CSIYTGTSYEQYF; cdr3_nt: TGCAGCATATATACCGGGACCTCCTACGAGCAGTACTTC
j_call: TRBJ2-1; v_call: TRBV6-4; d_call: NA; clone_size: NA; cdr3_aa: CASSVLGRPPYNEQFF; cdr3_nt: TGTGCCAGCAGCGTACTTGGGCGCCCCCCCTACAATGAGCAGTTCTTC
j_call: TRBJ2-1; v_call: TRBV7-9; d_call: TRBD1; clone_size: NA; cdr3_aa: CASSSSTGGREQFF; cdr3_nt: TGTGCCAGCAGCTCGAGTACAGGGGGGCGAGAGCAGTTCTTC